The present T cell receptor beta chain was sequenced within a study of blood T cell repertoires in COVID-19. Study information: Samples came from the United States, Italy and Spain, spanning acute and convalescent COVID-19. T cells, B-cell-depleted T cells, or PBMCs supplied cDNA or gDNA.

V lost 0 bases, J lost 5 bases, and 7 bases lay in between. Germline V gene sequence: CDR1 KGHDR, CDR2 SFDVKD. This CDR3 has 14 amino acids. Some clones are missing from TCRdb's copy, which holds only in-frame ones; the method was immunoSEQ multiplex PCR. The data hold more than 250,000 clones, with 87% observed a single time. The receptor was isolated from a man aged 50-59 years with active or convalescent COVID-19. Specimen: peripheral blood. The chain links TRBV24-1 to TRBJ1-5; D remains ambiguous. The CDR3: CATSDLTADQPQHF. CDR3 in DNA: TGTGCCACCAGTGATTTGACAGCGGATCAGCCCCAGCATTTT.